This record covers a single T cell receptor beta chain. It has no known antigen specificity. Base qualities are not recorded, but no much larger clone differs from it by a single base. Each collaborating institution followed its own protocols to collect whole blood in K2EDTA tubes. For TCRbeta analysis, collaborator samples were shipped as frozen whole blood, as isolated PBMCs, or as DNA extracted from either sample type. Taken from the germline V gene, the CDR1 and CDR2 loops are SNHLY and FYNNEI. The CDR3 goes from the cysteine to the phenylalanine over 14 residues. The DNA shown is the 42-base CDR3, in frame from base 1. V is cut back by 6 bases and J by 3 bases, with 7 bases in the junction unmatched. The data stem from a study of blood T cell repertoires in COVID-19 (dated by TCRdb to about 2020). Regarding the study in general: Collaborator samples came from the United States, Italy and Spain and covered acute and convalescent phases of COVID-19. Sample metadata almost always included a de-identified subject ID, COVID-19 status, age in years and sex. Where available, HLA class I and class II types were obtained from metadata supplied by the sample provider rather than from assay-based typing. The material from the prospective study consisted of cDNA or gDNA derived from T cells, B-cell-depleted T cells, or PBMCs. The repertoires were released in a freely available public database intended as a resource for research on the immune response to SARS-CoV-2. Subjects who had been exposed to COVID-19, were actively infected with it, or had recovered from it provided the deeply sampled blood TCRbeta repertoires that made up the dataset. Samples came from the ongoing ImmuneRACE study (first 160 participants) plus 1,254 subjects from 6 global collaborators.

Study-level results and caveats: The amount of clinical and demographic metadata varied by source and participant and was provided uncurated.

The immunoSEQ Assay, a bias-controlled multiplex PCR, was used to amplify TCRbeta CDR3 regions from genomic DNA. The authors processed their data as follows. Within the assay, amplification of reference gene primers was used to estimate how many nucleated cells each sample contained. Sequence reads were collapsed and filtered to measure the absolute abundance of every unique TCRbeta CDR3 rearrangement. For each sample, productive Simpson clonality was calculated by taking the square root of Simpson's diversity index across productive rearrangements. TCRdb took this table from immuneACCESS and kept in-frame rearrangements with V and J called. Such tables lack part of the clones; where checked against another copy, unresolved V genes explain under half of the gap, and the rest is unexplained. For V, J and clone size, that table is used; D and trimming come from the DNA. This sample gives around 250,000 clones in total; 82% of them show up just once. The top ten constitute around 2.9% of the sample.

Sequences were obtained from peripheral blood. This receptor chain uses TRBV2 and TRBJ1-1; TRBD1 lines up with 7 middle nucleotides. The receptor was derived from a woman younger than 35 with acute or convalescent COVID-19. The CDR3 corresponds to CASRNRGGDTEAFF. The sequence in DNA is TGTGCCAGCAGGAACAGGGGCGGTGACACTGAAGCTTTCTTT.